These T cell receptor beta chains were read from a single sample in a study of metastatic and nonmetastatic thyroid tumors. TCRdb called clones again from the PCR reads with MiXCR. The sample holds tens of thousands of clones, around 12% seen once. Sequences were obtained from blood. These receptor sequences come from a female donor with papillary thyroid cancer or a benign thyroid nodule (not recorded which). Some clones in this sample may be carry-over from other donors' samples. Each CDR3 is given with its conserved first and last residue. Fields, in order: CDR3 DNA, CDR3 protein, J gene, CDR3 length, V gene, clone size, D gene. A D gene is named only where the DNA matches it firmly. Where a row states a size, it is once, few, many or the class of an expanded clone; other rows omit it.

CDR3nt: TGTGCCGCGGCGGTCCGGGGTACGGGATACGAGCAGTACTTC
CDR3aa: CAAAVRGTGYEQYF
j_gene: TRBJ2-7
len: 14
v_gene: TRBV19
abundance: medium-sized
d_gene: -

CDR3nt: TGTGCCAGCAGCCCCATAGAACAGGGGGCGACTTATGAAAAACTGTTTTTT
CDR3aa: CASSPIEQGATYEKLFF
j_gene: TRBJ1-4
len: 17
v_gene: TRBV4-2
abundance: many
d_gene: TRBD1

CDR3nt: TGTGCCAGCAGCTTTAGTAGGAGTGTTAGGAACACTGAAGCTTTCTTT
CDR3aa: CASSFSRSVRNTEAFF
j_gene: TRBJ1-1
len: 16
v_gene: TRBV12-3/TRBV12-4
abundance: many
d_gene: -

CDR3nt: TGTGCCAGCAGCCCGCGACACCCTCAAGAGGGAGCTTTCTTT
CDR3aa: CASSPRHPQEGAFF
j_gene: TRBJ1-1
len: 14
v_gene: TRBV7-9
abundance: many
d_gene: -

CDR3nt: TGTGCCAGCAATGAACAGGGGAAGGCCTCCTACAATGAGCAGTTCTTC
CDR3aa: CASNEQGKASYNEQFF
j_gene: TRBJ2-1
len: 16
v_gene: TRBV2
abundance: many
d_gene: TRBD1

CDR3nt: TGTGCCAGCAGCGGGGGCTCGGGGGCGACTGAAGCTTTCTTT
CDR3aa: CASSGGSGATEAFF
j_gene: TRBJ1-1
len: 14
v_gene: TRBV7-9
abundance: many
d_gene: -

CDR3nt: TGTGCCAGCAGCTTACTCCCAGCAGGGGACACTGAAGCTTTCTTT
CDR3aa: CASSLLPAGDTEAFF
j_gene: TRBJ1-1
len: 15
v_gene: TRBV7-3
abundance: many
d_gene: -

CDR3nt: TGTGCCAGCAGTTTCGGTGTTTGTTTCTATGGCTACACCTTC
CDR3aa: CASSFGVCFYGYTF
j_gene: TRBJ1-2
len: 14
v_gene: TRBV12-3/TRBV12-4
abundance: -
d_gene: -

CDR3nt: TGTGCCCGCCCTAATGAAAAACTGTTTTTT
CDR3aa: CARPNEKLFF
j_gene: TRBJ1-4
len: 10
v_gene: TRBV6-4
abundance: many
d_gene: -

CDR3nt: TGTGCCAGCAGTCAGGGGATTTCCTCTGGAAACACCATATATTTT
CDR3aa: CASSQGISSGNTIYF
j_gene: TRBJ1-3
len: 15
v_gene: TRBV6-1
abundance: medium-sized
d_gene: -

CDR3nt: TGTGCCAGCAGGCCCAGGGGAGGGGGTAGTCAGCCCCAGCATTTT
CDR3aa: CASRPRGGGSQPQHF
j_gene: TRBJ1-5
len: 15
v_gene: TRBV6-1
abundance: medium-sized
d_gene: -

CDR3nt: TGTGCCAGCAGCTTGGGGGCCTTTTATAGCACAGATACGCAGTATTTT
CDR3aa: CASSLGAFYSTDTQYF
j_gene: TRBJ2-3
len: 16
v_gene: TRBV5-6
abundance: many
d_gene: -

CDR3nt: TGCAGTGCTAGGGGGACTAGCAGAGAGACCCAGTACTTC
CDR3aa: CSARGTSRETQYF
j_gene: TRBJ2-5
len: 13
v_gene: TRBV20-1
abundance: many
d_gene: TRBD2

CDR3nt: TGTGCCAGTAGTGGCGGACTTCTCAACTACGAGCAGTACTTC
CDR3aa: CASSGGLLNYEQYF
j_gene: TRBJ2-7
len: 14
v_gene: TRBV19
abundance: many
d_gene: -

CDR3nt: TGCAGCGTCGACTTGGGCACAGATACGCAGTATTTT
CDR3aa: CSVDLGTDTQYF
j_gene: TRBJ2-3
len: 12
v_gene: TRBV29-1
abundance: many
d_gene: -

CDR3nt: TGTGCCAGCAGCCCCGGGGGTGGAACCTACAATGAGCAGTTCTTC
CDR3aa: CASSPGGGTYNEQFF
j_gene: TRBJ2-1
len: 15
v_gene: TRBV3-1
abundance: -
d_gene: -

CDR3nt: TGTGCCAGCAGCTTGGCTCGGGACTACGAGCAGTACTTC
CDR3aa: CASSLARDYEQYF
j_gene: TRBJ2-7
len: 13
v_gene: TRBV7-2
abundance: many
d_gene: -

CDR3nt: TGTGCCAGCAGCCAAGATGGCTGGACACTCTACAATGAGCAGTTCTTC
CDR3aa: CASSQDGWTLYNEQFF
j_gene: TRBJ2-1
len: 16
v_gene: TRBV4-2
abundance: few
d_gene: -

CDR3nt: TGTGCCAGTAGTCTTTCCCGCCTCCGGACAGGACTGAACACTGAAGCTTTCTTT
CDR3aa: CASSLSRLRTGLNTEAFF
j_gene: TRBJ1-1
len: 18
v_gene: TRBV19
abundance: many
d_gene: TRBD1

CDR3nt: TGTGCCAGCAGCCAAGTTGAGGTCACTGAAGCTTTCTTT
CDR3aa: CASSQVEVTEAFF
j_gene: TRBJ1-1
len: 13
v_gene: TRBV3-1
abundance: many
d_gene: -

CDR3nt: TGTGCCAGCAGCTCCTTGGACAGCTCCTACGATCAGTACTTC
CDR3aa: CASSSLDSSYDQYF
j_gene: TRBJ2-7
len: 14
v_gene: TRBV5-6
abundance: once
d_gene: -

CDR3nt: TGCGCCAGCAGCTCGAATGGGGGTCTAGCGGGAAACAATGAGCAGTTCTTC
CDR3aa: CASSSNGGLAGNNEQFF
j_gene: TRBJ2-1
len: 17
v_gene: TRBV5-1
abundance: -
d_gene: TRBD2

CDR3nt: TGTGCCAGCAGCTCAGGGGCCGGGGAGCTGTTTTTT
CDR3aa: CASSSGAGELFF
j_gene: TRBJ2-2
len: 12
v_gene: TRBV12-3/TRBV12-4
abundance: medium-sized
d_gene: -

CDR3nt: TGTGCCAGCAGCCAGACTAGCGGGAGCGGCGCCGGGGAGCTGTTTTTT
CDR3aa: CASSQTSGSGAGELFF
j_gene: TRBJ2-2
len: 16
v_gene: TRBV7-3
abundance: many
d_gene: TRBD2

CDR3nt: TGTGCCAGCAGTTACCCTGGCAGGGGAGGGGAGACCCAGTACTTC
CDR3aa: CASSYPGRGGETQYF
j_gene: TRBJ2-5
len: 15
v_gene: TRBV12-3/TRBV12-4
abundance: many
d_gene: -

CDR3nt: TGTGCCAGCAGTTTTCGGAGGGGCCCCAGCTCCTACAATGAGCAGTTCTTC
CDR3aa: CASSFRRGPSSYNEQFF
j_gene: TRBJ2-1
len: 17
v_gene: TRBV28
abundance: many
d_gene: -

CDR3nt: TGCGCCAGCAGCCAAGATCTAGGAACAGGGTATCGAAAGACCCAGTACTTC
CDR3aa: CASSQDLGTGYRKTQYF
j_gene: TRBJ2-5
len: 17
v_gene: TRBV4-3
abundance: many
d_gene: -

CDR3nt: TGCGCCAGCAGCCAGGGAGGGGGGGGATACAATCAGCCCCAGCATTTT
CDR3aa: CASSQGGGGYNQPQHF
j_gene: TRBJ1-5
len: 16
v_gene: TRBV4-1
abundance: many
d_gene: -

CDR3nt: TGCAGCGTTGCGGGACAGCTGAACACTGAAGCTTTCTTT
CDR3aa: CSVAGQLNTEAFF
j_gene: TRBJ1-1
len: 13
v_gene: TRBV29-1
abundance: many
d_gene: TRBD1

CDR3nt: TGCGCCAGCAGCTTGTCAGGGCTAGCGGGAGAAAGGGCCGGGGAGCTGTTTTTT
CDR3aa: CASSLSGLAGERAGELFF
j_gene: TRBJ2-2
len: 18
v_gene: TRBV5-1
abundance: medium-sized
d_gene: TRBD2

CDR3nt: TGTGCCAGCAGTTCGCCGGGTTTGGACTATGGCTACACCTTC
CDR3aa: CASSSPGLDYGYTF
j_gene: TRBJ1-2
len: 14
v_gene: TRBV12-3/TRBV12-4
abundance: many
d_gene: -

CDR3nt: TGTGCCAGCAGTTTATTTTGGGGTCTTGGCTACACCTTC
CDR3aa: CASSLFWGLGYTF
j_gene: TRBJ1-2
len: 13
v_gene: TRBV27
abundance: many
d_gene: -

CDR3nt: TGTGCCAGCAGCCAGACTAGCGGGGGTTCCGAGCAGTACTTC
CDR3aa: CASSQTSGGSEQYF
j_gene: TRBJ2-7
len: 14
v_gene: TRBV7-3
abundance: many
d_gene: TRBD2

CDR3nt: TGCGCCAGCAGCTTGGGACAGGGGGCAAACGAGCAGTACTTC
CDR3aa: CASSLGQGANEQYF
j_gene: TRBJ2-7
len: 14
v_gene: TRBV5-1
abundance: many
d_gene: TRBD1

CDR3nt: TGCGCCAGCAGAGGGGGGACTAGCGGGTCCTACGAGCAGTACTTC
CDR3aa: CASRGGTSGSYEQYF
j_gene: TRBJ2-7
len: 15
v_gene: TRBV10-2
abundance: many
d_gene: TRBD2

CDR3nt: TGTGCCACCAGTGATTTGGACCTAACAAGGAACGGGGAGCTGTTTTTT
CDR3aa: CATSDLDLTRNGELFF
j_gene: TRBJ2-2
len: 16
v_gene: TRBV24-1
abundance: few
d_gene: -

CDR3nt: TGTGCCAGCAGCTCTCAGCGGGGGGGCAACGAGCAGTACTTC
CDR3aa: CASSSQRGGNEQYF
j_gene: TRBJ2-7
len: 14
v_gene: TRBV7-2
abundance: many
d_gene: TRBD2

CDR3nt: TGCGCCAGCAGCTTGACGGTTGGGACAGTGAACACTGAAGCTTTCTTT
CDR3aa: CASSLTVGTVNTEAFF
j_gene: TRBJ1-1
len: 16
v_gene: TRBV5-1
abundance: many
d_gene: TRBD1

CDR3nt: TGTGCCAGCAGTCCAAATCCAGCTTTCTTT
CDR3aa: CASSPNPAFF
j_gene: TRBJ1-1
len: 10
v_gene: TRBV7-9
abundance: many
d_gene: -

CDR3nt: TGTGCCAGCAGTTTCCGTCACAGGGGTAGCTACGAGCAGTACTTC
CDR3aa: CASSFRHRGSYEQYF
j_gene: TRBJ2-7
len: 15
v_gene: TRBV27
abundance: medium-sized
d_gene: TRBD1

CDR3nt: TGTGCCAGCAGGGCCCGCGGGCAGGGCTTGTACACCATATATTTT
CDR3aa: CASRARGQGLYTIYF
j_gene: TRBJ1-3
len: 15
v_gene: TRBV28
abundance: many
d_gene: -

CDR3nt: TGTGCCAGCAATCAACAGGGCGGGTTTGTCTACACCTTC
CDR3aa: CASNQQGGFVYTF
j_gene: TRBJ1-2
len: 13
v_gene: TRBV6-1
abundance: -
d_gene: -

CDR3nt: TGCAGTGCTTGGAAGGCGGACAGTGGTGGGGGGGGCTATGGCTACACCTTC
CDR3aa: CSAWKADSGGGGYGYTF
j_gene: TRBJ1-2
len: 17
v_gene: TRBV20-1
abundance: few
d_gene: -

CDR3nt: TGTGCCAGCAGCGCCGGACAGTTTGGCGGTAACTATGGCTACACCTTC
CDR3aa: CASSAGQFGGNYGYTF
j_gene: TRBJ1-2
len: 16
v_gene: TRBV7-9
abundance: many
d_gene: -

CDR3nt: TGTGCCAGTAGTCAGACAGGCCCGGAGACCCAGTACTTC
CDR3aa: CASSQTGPETQYF
j_gene: TRBJ2-5
len: 13
v_gene: TRBV19
abundance: medium-sized
d_gene: -

CDR3nt: TGTGCCAGCACCCGCCCCACAGGGGCCACCTACGAGCAGTACTTC
CDR3aa: CASTRPTGATYEQYF
j_gene: TRBJ2-7
len: 15
v_gene: TRBV28
abundance: many
d_gene: TRBD1

CDR3nt: TGCGCCAGCAGTTACGACAGCTTGAACTACGATCAGCACTTC
CDR3aa: CASSYDSLNYDQHF
j_gene: TRBJ2-7
len: 14
v_gene: TRBV5-1
abundance: -
d_gene: -